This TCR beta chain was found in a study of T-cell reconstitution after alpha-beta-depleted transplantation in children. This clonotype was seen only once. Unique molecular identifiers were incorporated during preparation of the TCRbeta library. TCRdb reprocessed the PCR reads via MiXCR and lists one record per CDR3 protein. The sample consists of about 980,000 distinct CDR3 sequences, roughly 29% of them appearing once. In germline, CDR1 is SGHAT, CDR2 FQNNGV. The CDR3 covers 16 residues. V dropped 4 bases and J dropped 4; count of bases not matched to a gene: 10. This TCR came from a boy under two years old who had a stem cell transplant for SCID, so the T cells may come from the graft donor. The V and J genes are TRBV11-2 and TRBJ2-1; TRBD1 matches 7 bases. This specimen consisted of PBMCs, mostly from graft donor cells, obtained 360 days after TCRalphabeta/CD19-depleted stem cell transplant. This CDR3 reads CASSSEMGQRYNEQFF. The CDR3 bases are TGTGCCAGCAGCTCGGAAATGGGACAGAGATACAATGAGCAGTTCTTC.